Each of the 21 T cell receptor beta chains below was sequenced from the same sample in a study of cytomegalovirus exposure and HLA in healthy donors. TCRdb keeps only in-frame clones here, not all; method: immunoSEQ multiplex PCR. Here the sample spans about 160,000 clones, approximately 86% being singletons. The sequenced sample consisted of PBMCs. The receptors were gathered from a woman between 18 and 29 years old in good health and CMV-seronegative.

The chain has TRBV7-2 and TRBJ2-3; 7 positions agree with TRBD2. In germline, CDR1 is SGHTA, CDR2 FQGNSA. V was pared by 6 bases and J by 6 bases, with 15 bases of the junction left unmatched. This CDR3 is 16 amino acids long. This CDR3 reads CASREGDYPAGDTQYF. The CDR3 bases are TGTGCCAGCAGGGAAGGGGACTATCCCGCCGGGGATACGCAGTATTTT.

CDR3: CASSSVTQGGLTRYTF. The CDR3 bases are TGTGCCAGCAGCTCGGTCACACAGGGGGGCTTGACCCGGTACACCTTC. V gene TRBV7-8 combines with J gene TRBJ1-2, with TRBD1 identical over 8 bases. Per germline, CDR1 SGHVS and CDR2 FQNEAQ. J gave up 11 bases and V 4 bases, and 18 bases lay outside the gene matches. CDR3 length equals 16 residues. The full variable domain, completed using reference TRBV7-8 and TRBJ1-2, is GAGVSQSPRYKVAKRGQDVALRCDPISGHVSLFWYQQALGQGPEFLTYFQNEAQLDKSGLPSDRFFAERPEGSVSTLKIQRTQQEDSAVYLCASSSVTQGGLTRYTFGSGTRLTVV.

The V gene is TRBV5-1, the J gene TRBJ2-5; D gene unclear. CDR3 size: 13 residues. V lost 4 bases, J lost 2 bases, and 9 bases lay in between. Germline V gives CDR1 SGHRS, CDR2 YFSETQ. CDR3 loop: CASSGRMQETQYF. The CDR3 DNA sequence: TGCGCCAGCAGCGGTAGAATGCAAGAGACCCAGTACTTC. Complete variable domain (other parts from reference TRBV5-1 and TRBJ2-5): KAGVTQTPRYLIKTRGQQVTLSCSPISGHRSVSWYQQTPGQGLQFLFEYFSETQRNKGNFPGRFSGRQFSNSRSEMNVSTLELGDSALYLCASSGRMQETQYFGPGTRLLVL.

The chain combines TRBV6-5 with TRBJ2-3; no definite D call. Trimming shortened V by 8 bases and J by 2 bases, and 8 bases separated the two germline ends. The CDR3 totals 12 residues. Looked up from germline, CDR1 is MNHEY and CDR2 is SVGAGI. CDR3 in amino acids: CASGPYTDTQYF. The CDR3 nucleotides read TGTGCCAGCGGGCCCTACACAGATACGCAGTATTTT.

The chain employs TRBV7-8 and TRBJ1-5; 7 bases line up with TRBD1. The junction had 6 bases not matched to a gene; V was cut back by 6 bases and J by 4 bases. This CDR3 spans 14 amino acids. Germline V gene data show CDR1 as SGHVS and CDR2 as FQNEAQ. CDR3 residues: CASRLGGYNQPQHF. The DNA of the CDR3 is TGTGCCAGCAGGCTAGGGGGCTATAATCAGCCCCAGCATTTT.

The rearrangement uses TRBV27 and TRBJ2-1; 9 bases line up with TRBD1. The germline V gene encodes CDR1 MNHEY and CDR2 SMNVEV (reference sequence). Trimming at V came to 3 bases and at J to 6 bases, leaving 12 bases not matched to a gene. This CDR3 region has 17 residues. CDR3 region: CASSFWLGTGFSNEQFF. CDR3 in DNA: TGTGCCAGCAGTTTCTGGTTAGGGACAGGGTTCTCCAATGAGCAGTTCTTC.

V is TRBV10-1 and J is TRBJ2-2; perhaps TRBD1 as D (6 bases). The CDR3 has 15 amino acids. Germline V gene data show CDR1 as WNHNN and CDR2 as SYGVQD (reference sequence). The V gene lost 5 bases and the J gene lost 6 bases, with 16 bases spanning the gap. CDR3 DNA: TGCGCCAGCAGTAGATACAGGGCTGCGGCCGGGGAGCTGTTTTTT. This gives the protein CASSRYRAAAGELFF.

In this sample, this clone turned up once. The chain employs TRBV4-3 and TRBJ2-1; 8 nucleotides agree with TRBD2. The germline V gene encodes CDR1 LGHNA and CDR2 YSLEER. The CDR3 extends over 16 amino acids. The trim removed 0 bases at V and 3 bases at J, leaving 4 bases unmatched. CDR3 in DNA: TGCGCCAGCAGCCAAGACGGGGGGGTGGGCTACAATGAGCAGTTCTTC. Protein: CASSQDGGVGYNEQFF.

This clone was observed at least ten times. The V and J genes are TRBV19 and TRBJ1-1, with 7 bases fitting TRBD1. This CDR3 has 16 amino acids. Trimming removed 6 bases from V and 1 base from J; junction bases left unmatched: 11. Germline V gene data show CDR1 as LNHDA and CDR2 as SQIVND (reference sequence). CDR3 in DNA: TGTGCCAGTAGCCCACCGGGACAGCCCGCGAACACTGAAGCTTTCTTT. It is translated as CASSPPGQPANTEAFF. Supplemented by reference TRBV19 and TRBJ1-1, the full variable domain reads DGGITQSPKYLFRKEGQNVTLSCEQNLNHDAMYWYRQDPGQGLRLIYYSQIVNDFQKGDIAEGYSVSREKKESFPLTVTSAQKNPTAFYLCASSPPGQPANTEAFFGQGTRLTVV.

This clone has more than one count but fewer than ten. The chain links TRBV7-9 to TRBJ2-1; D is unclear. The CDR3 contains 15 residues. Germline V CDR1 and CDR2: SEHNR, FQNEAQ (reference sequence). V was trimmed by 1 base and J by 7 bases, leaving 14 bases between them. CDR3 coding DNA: TGTGCCAGCAGCTTAGGAATAGCCTCTGGTAATGAGCAGTTCTTC. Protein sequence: CASSLGIASGNEQFF.

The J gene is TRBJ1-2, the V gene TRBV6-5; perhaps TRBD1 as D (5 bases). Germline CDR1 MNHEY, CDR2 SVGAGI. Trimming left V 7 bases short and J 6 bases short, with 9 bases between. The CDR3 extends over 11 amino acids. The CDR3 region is CASTQGNGYTF. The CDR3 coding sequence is TGTGCCAGCACCCAGGGAAATGGCTACACCTTC.

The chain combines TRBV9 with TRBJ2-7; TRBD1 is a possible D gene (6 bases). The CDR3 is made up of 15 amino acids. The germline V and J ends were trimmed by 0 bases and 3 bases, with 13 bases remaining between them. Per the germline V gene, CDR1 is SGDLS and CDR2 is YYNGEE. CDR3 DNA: TGTGCCAGCAGCGTAGATACAGGGATACTCTACGAGCAGTACTTC. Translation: CASSVDTGILYEQYF.

The CDR3 region has the DNA TGTGCCAGCAGGCCAATAAGGACAGGGGGTTTAGATACGCAGTATTTT. The encoded protein is CASRPIRTGGLDTQYF. The V and J genes are TRBV27 and TRBJ2-3; 10 positions agree with TRBD1. The V and J ends lost 6 bases and 5 bases, in that order; junction bases with no gene match: 11. The CDR3 covers 16 residues. Per the germline V gene, CDR1 is MNHEY and CDR2 is SMNVEV (reference sequence).

As DNA, the CDR3 is TGTGCCAGCAGCCGAAGTATAGCGGGACGGTACAATGAGCAGTTCTTC. Its protein is CASSRSIAGRYNEQFF. The chain recombines TRBV7-6 with TRBJ2-1, with TRBD2 matching 8 bases. CDR1 is SGHVS, CDR2 FNYEAQ, per germline. This CDR3 comprises 16 residues. V trimming: 5 bases; J trimming: 4 bases; junction bases outside the gene matches: 10. Complete variable domain (other parts from reference TRBV7-6 and TRBJ2-1): GAGVSQSPRYKVTKRGQDVALRCDPISGHVSLYWYRQALGQGPEFLTYFNYEAQQDKSGLPNDRFSAERPEGSISTLTIQRTEQRDSAMYRCASSRSIAGRYNEQFFGPGTRLTVL.

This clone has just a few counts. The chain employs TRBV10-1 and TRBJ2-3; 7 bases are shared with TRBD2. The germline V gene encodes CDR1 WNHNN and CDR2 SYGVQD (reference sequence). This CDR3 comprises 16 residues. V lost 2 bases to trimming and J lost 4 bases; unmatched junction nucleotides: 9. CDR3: CASSEGATSRPDTQYF. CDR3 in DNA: TGCGCCAGCAGTGAGGGAGCGACTAGCCGGCCAGATACGCAGTATTTT.

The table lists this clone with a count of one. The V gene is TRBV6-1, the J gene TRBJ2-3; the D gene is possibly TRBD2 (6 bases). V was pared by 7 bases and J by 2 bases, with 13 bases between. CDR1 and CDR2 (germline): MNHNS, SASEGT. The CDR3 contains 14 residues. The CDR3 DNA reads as TGTGCCAGCAAGGAGGGTTATTTCACAGATACGCAGTATTTT. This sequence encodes CASKEGYFTDTQYF.

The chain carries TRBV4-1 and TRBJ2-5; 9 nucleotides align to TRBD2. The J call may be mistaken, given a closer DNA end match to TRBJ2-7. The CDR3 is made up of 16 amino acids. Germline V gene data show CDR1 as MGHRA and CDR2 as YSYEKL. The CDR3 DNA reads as TGCGCCAGCAGCCCCAGGAGCGGGGGGCCAACCTACGAGCAGTACTTC. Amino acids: CASSPRSGGPTYEQYF.

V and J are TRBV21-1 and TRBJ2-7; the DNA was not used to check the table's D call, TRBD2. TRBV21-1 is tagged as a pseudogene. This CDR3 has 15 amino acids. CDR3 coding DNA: TGTGCCAGCGTACTAGCGGGAGGAGTTTTAAACGAGCAGTACTTC. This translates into CASVLAGGVLNEQYF.

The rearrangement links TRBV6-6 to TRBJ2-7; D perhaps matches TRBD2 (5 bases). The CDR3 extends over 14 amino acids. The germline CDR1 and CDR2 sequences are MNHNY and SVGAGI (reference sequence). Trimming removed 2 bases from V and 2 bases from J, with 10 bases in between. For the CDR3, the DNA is TGTGCCAGCAGTTACGGAGGCCGGACCTACGAGCAGTACTTC. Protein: CASSYGGRTYEQYF.

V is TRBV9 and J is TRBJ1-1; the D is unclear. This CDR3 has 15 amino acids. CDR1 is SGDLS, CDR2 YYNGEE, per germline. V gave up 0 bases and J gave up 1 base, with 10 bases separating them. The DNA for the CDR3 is TGTGCCAGCAGCGTAGCTGCCGGGTGGAACACTGAAGCTTTCTTT. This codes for CASSVAAGWNTEAFF.

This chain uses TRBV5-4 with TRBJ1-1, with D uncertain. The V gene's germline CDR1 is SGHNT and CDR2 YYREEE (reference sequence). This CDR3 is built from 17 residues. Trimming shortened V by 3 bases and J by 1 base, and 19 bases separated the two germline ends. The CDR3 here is CASSSAAPSAWNTEAFF. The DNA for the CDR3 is TGTGCCAGCAGCTCGGCGGCCCCGAGTGCGTGGAACACTGAAGCTTTCTTT.